Listed below are T cell receptor beta chains from one sample, sequenced in a study of blood T cell repertoires in COVID-19. Method: immunoSEQ multiplex PCR; TCRdb's copy keeps in-frame clones and lacks some. In the table there are over 200,000 clones, about 86% of which are singletons. Input material: peripheral blood. These receptor sequences come from a woman between 45 and 60 years old with acute or convalescent COVID-19. The CDR3 runs from the conserved cysteine through the conserved F or W. Fields, in order: V gene, J gene, clone size, D gene, CDR3 length, CDR3 DNA, CDR3 protein. The D gene is left open where the match is weak. Only part of the rows carry a size: once, few, many, or a class if the clone is expanded.

v_gene: TRBV2; j_gene: TRBJ2-3; abundance: .; d_gene: .; len: 16; CDR3nt: TGTGCCAGCAGCGAGACAGGTGCCTTGAGCACAGATACGCAGTATTTT; CDR3aa: CASSETGALSTDTQYF
v_gene: TRBV5-1; j_gene: TRBJ2-3; abundance: .; d_gene: TRBD2; len: 16; CDR3nt: TGCGCCAGCAGCAGGACTAGCGGAGGGGTCACAGATACGCAGTATTTT; CDR3aa: CASSRTSGGVTDTQYF
v_gene: TRBV6-5; j_gene: TRBJ2-1; abundance: .; d_gene: TRBD2; len: 16; CDR3nt: TGTGCCAGCAGTTCCCACCGGGAGGTACGATACAATGAGCAGTTCTTC; CDR3aa: CASSSHREVRYNEQFF
v_gene: TRBV5-1; j_gene: TRBJ1-2; abundance: once; d_gene: .; len: 14; CDR3nt: TGCGCCAGCAGCTTACAGGTTTCTAACTATGGCTACACCTTC; CDR3aa: CASSLQVSNYGYTF
v_gene: TRBV28; j_gene: TRBJ2-7; abundance: .; d_gene: TRBD2; len: 14; CDR3nt: TGTGCCAGCAATAAACCGGGACTAGGTTACGAGCAGTACTTC; CDR3aa: CASNKPGLGYEQYF
v_gene: TRBV25-1; j_gene: TRBJ1-3; abundance: .; d_gene: TRBD1; len: 14; CDR3nt: TGTGCCAGCAGTGCGACAGGGGCTGGAAACACCATATATTTT; CDR3aa: CASSATGAGNTIYF
v_gene: TRBV15; j_gene: TRBJ1-5; abundance: once; d_gene: .; len: 12; CDR3nt: TGTGCCACCAGCAGAGATCGTCAGCCCCAGCATTTT; CDR3aa: CATSRDRQPQHF
v_gene: TRBV28; j_gene: TRBJ2-7; abundance: few; d_gene: TRBD1; len: 15; CDR3nt: TGTGCCAGCAGTTTCGGGACAGGGAGGGATAGAGAGCAGTACTTC; CDR3aa: CASSFGTGRDREQYF
v_gene: TRBV5-1; j_gene: TRBJ2-1; abundance: .; d_gene: TRBD1; len: 16; CDR3nt: TGCGCCAGCAGCCCCGGGGACAGGGACCTCTACAATGAGCAGTTCTTC; CDR3aa: CASSPGDRDLYNEQFF
v_gene: TRBV4-1; j_gene: TRBJ1-4; abundance: .; d_gene: TRBD1; len: 16; CDR3nt: TGCGCCAGCAGCCAGGGCCTCGGGACAGGGGGTGAAAAACTGTTTTTT; CDR3aa: CASSQGLGTGGEKLFF
v_gene: TRBV5-1; j_gene: TRBJ1-4; abundance: .; d_gene: .; len: 15; CDR3nt: TGCGCCAGCAGCTTGGGACAGGTGGGAGATGAAAAACTGTTTTTT; CDR3aa: CASSLGQVGDEKLFF
v_gene: TRBV4-1; j_gene: TRBJ2-1; abundance: .; d_gene: TRBD2; len: 13; CDR3nt: TGCGCCAGCAGCCAGGGGACTAGCTATGAGCAGTTCTTC; CDR3aa: CASSQGTSYEQFF
v_gene: TRBV19; j_gene: TRBJ1-1; abundance: .; d_gene: TRBD1; len: 14; CDR3nt: TGTGCCAGTAGTCTACGGGACAGGAACACTGAAGCTTTCTTT; CDR3aa: CASSLRDRNTEAFF
v_gene: TRBV5-8; j_gene: TRBJ2-2; abundance: few; d_gene: .; len: 16; CDR3nt: TGTGCCAGCAGCTTGGGGGTTGTGGGGAGCACCGGGGAGCTGTTTTTT; CDR3aa: CASSLGVVGSTGELFF
v_gene: TRBV5-4; j_gene: TRBJ2-1; abundance: once; d_gene: .; len: 16; CDR3nt: TGTGCCAGCAGCTTGGAAGGGGGGGCTTGGCGGAATGAGCAGTTCTTC; CDR3aa: CASSLEGGAWRNEQFF
v_gene: TRBV19; j_gene: TRBJ1-1; abundance: .; d_gene: .; len: 15; CDR3nt: TGTGCCAGTAGCCACCCCGACAGGATGAACACTGAAGCTTTCTTT; CDR3aa: CASSHPDRMNTEAFF
v_gene: TRBV5-1; j_gene: TRBJ2-7; abundance: once; d_gene: TRBD2; len: 15; CDR3nt: TGCGCCAGCAGCTTTATTGGGGGGGTGCTCGATGAGCAGTACTTC; CDR3aa: CASSFIGGVLDEQYF
v_gene: TRBV28; j_gene: TRBJ2-7; abundance: .; d_gene: .; len: 14; CDR3nt: TGTGCCAGCAGTTGGGTAGCGGAGTCCTACGAGCAGTACTTC; CDR3aa: CASSWVAESYEQYF